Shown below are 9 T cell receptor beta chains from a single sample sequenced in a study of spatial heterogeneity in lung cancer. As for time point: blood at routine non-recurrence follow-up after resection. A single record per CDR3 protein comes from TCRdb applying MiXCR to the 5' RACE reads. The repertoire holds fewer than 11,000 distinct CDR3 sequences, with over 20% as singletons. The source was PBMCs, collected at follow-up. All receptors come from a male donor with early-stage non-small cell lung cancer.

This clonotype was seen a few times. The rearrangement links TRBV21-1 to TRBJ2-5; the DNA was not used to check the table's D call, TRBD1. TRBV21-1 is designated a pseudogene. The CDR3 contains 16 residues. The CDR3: CASSKRGQSTPGTQYF. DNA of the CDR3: TGTGCCAGCAGCAAACGGGGACAGTCCACCCCAGGGACCCAGTACTTC.

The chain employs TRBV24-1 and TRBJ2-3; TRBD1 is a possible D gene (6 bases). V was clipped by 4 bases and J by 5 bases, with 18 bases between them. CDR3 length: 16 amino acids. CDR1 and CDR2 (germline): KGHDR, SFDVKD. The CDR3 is CATSEPSSGVEDTQYF. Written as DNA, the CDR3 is TGTGCCACCAGTGAGCCATCATCAGGGGTGGAAGATACGCAGTATTTT.

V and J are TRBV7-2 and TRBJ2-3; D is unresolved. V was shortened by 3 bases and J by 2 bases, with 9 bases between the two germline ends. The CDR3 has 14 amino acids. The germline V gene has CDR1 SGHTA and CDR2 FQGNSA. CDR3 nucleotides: TGTGCCAGCAGCTTTATACTCGACACAGATACGCAGTATTTT. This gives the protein CASSFILDTDTQYF.

In DNA form, the CDR3 reads TGCAGTGCTAGAGATGTAGGGACAGGGAACGGTGAGCAGTTCTTC. Its translation: CSARDVGTGNGEQFF. This sequence joins TRBV20-1 and TRBJ2-1, with 9 bases identical to TRBD1. Unmatched junction bases numbered 9, after V lost 0 bases and J lost 9 bases. Germline lookup yields CDR1 DFQATT and CDR2 SNEGSKA (reference sequence). This CDR3 spans 15 amino acids.

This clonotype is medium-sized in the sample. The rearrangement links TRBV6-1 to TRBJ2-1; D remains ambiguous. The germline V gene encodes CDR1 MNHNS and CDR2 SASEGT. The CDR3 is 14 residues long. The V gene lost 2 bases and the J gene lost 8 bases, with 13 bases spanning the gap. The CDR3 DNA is TGTGCCAGCAGTGAAAAGGGTTTCAGCGATGAGCAGTTCTTC. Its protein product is CASSEKGFSDEQFF.

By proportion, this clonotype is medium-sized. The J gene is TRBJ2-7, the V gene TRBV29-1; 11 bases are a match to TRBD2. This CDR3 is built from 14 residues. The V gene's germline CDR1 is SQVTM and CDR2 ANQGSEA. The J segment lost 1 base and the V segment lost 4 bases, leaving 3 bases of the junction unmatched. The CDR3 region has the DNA TGCAGCGTTGGAGGGACTAGCGGTTCCTACGAGCAGTACTTC. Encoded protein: CSVGGTSGSYEQYF.

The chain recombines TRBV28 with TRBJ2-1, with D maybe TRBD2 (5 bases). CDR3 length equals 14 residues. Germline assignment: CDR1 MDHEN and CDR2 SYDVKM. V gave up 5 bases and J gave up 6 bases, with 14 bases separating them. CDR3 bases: TGTGCCAGCAGTCCCCCCGGCGGGTTCAATGAGCAGTTCTTC. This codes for CASSPPGGFNEQFF.

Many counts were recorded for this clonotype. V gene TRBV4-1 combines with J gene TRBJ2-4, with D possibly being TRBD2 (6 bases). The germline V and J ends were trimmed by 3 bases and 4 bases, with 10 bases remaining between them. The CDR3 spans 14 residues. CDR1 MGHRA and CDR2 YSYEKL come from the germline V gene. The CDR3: CASSQPGGKNIQYF. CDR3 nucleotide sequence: TGCGCCAGCAGCCAGCCCGGGGGAAAAAACATTCAGTACTTC.

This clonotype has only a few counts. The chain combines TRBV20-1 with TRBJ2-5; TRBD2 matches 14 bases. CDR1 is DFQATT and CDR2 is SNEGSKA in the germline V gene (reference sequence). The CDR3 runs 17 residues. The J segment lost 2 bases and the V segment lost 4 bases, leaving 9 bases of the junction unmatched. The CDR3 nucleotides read TGCAGTGCTACCGGACTAGCGGGAGGTCGGGGACAAGAGACCCAGTACTTC. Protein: CSATGLAGGRGQETQYF.